This T cell receptor beta chain comes out of a study of circulating and synovial CD4+ cells in juvenile arthritis. In germline, CDR1 is SGHTA, CDR2 FQGNSA. CDR3 length: 15 amino acids. Between the trimmed V and J ends, which lost 5 bases and 3 bases, there was a span of 15 bases. Study results and caveats: The pathogenic-like versus bulk T cell difference escaped Vbeta family analysis. T cell genome counts differed by at least an order of magnitude between CPL and CD4 samples. These blood cells shared more CDR3 sequences with synovium than bulk blood.

As concerns this clone: Its antigen is still unknown.

The method was immunoSEQ multiplex PCR; TCRdb's version includes in-frame clones alone and lacks a portion of them. The data contain about 33,000 clones, roughly 96% of them seen just once; the ten biggest clones take up about 0.15%. Sequenced samples came from active juvenile idiopathic arthritis patients. The chain links TRBV7-2 to TRBJ2-3, with D possibly matching TRBD2 (6 bases). The sequence was collected from a human donor with juvenile idiopathic arthritis. Sequencing input: CD4+ T cells from blood. The CDR3 bases are TGTGCCAGCAGCCATGGGGCAGGGAGGACAGATACGCAGTATTTT. Protein sequence: CASSHGAGRTDTQYF.